These 22 T cell receptor beta chains were sequenced from one sample in a study of T cells after yellow fever vaccination. TCRdb itself ran the 5' RACE reads through MiXCR, one entry per CDR3 protein. This table holds about 400,000 distinct CDR3 sequences, roughly 12% found once. This material consisted of PBMCs, taken on the day of the first yellow fever vaccination. The receptor set was obtained from a man aged 18 to 30 who received the YFV17D yellow fever vaccine.

The table lists this clonotype with a few counts. The V call is TRBV20-1, the J call TRBJ2-1, with D possibly being TRBD1 (6 bases). CDR1 DFQATT and CDR2 SNEGSKA come from the germline V gene (reference sequence). CDR3 length: 16 amino acids. Trimming shortened V by 2 bases and J by 7 bases, and 21 bases separated the two germline ends. CDR3 protein: CSARPKTDRKGNEQFF. The CDR3 coding sequence is TGCAGTGCTAGACCCAAAACCGACAGGAAGGGAAATGAGCAGTTCTTC.

The chain couples TRBV19 to TRBJ1-1, with D possibly TRBD1 on 5 matching bases. The CDR3 sequence is 13 residues long. V lost 7 bases and J 1 base, leaving 10 bases between the germline ends. Germline V gene data show CDR1 as LNHDA and CDR2 as SQIVND (reference sequence). The CDR3 spells CASMGGWNTEAFF. In DNA form, the CDR3 reads TGTGCCAGTATGGGGGGGTGGAACACTGAAGCTTTCTTT.

The V call is TRBV18, the J call TRBJ2-1, with D unclear. V lost 0 bases to trimming and J lost 2 bases, with 8 bases between them. Germline values: CDR1 KGHSH, CDR2 LQKENI. The CDR3 is 15 residues long. The DNA of the CDR3 is TGTGCCAGCTCACCACCGAACGAACCCTACAATGAGCAGTTCTTC. It is translated as CASSPPNEPYNEQFF. Variable domain in full (rest from reference TRBV18 and TRBJ2-1): NAGVMQNPRHLVRRRGQEARLRCSPMKGHSHVYWYRQLPEEGLKFMVYLQKENIIDESGMPKERFSAEFPKEGPSILRIQQVVRGDSAAYFCASSPPNEPYNEQFFGPGTRLTVL.

This chain uses TRBV7-7 with TRBJ2-5, with TRBD1 matching 12 bases. This CDR3 has 17 residues. Germline loops: CDR1 SSHAT, CDR2 FNYEAQ (reference sequence). With V trimmed by 5 bases and J by 4 bases, 11 bases remained unmatched. CDR3 bases: TGTGCCAGCAGCGACCGGGACAGGGGGCTGGTTGGAGAGACCCAGTACTTC. This gives the protein CASSDRDRGLVGETQYF.

The rearrangement uses TRBV6-5 and TRBJ2-7; D is unclear. This CDR3 is built from 14 residues. In germline, CDR1 is MNHEY, CDR2 SVGAGI. The V gene lost 2 bases and the J gene lost 3 bases, with 11 bases spanning the gap. The CDR3 region is CASSYGPNLYEQYV. Here the CDR3 DNA reads TGTGCCAGCAGTTACGGGCCAAACCTCTACGAGCAGTACGTC.

In this sample, this clonotype turned up many times. The chain carries TRBV2 and TRBJ2-5; 11 bases line up with TRBD1. The length of the CDR3 is 16 residues. Germline lookup yields CDR1 SNHLY and CDR2 FYNNEI. The junction had 6 bases not matched to a gene; V was cut back by 4 bases and J by 2 bases. CDR3 loop: CASSATRDRGQETQYF. Here the CDR3 DNA reads TGTGCCAGCAGTGCCACCCGGGACAGGGGGCAAGAGACCCAGTACTTC.

This chain joins TRBV12-3 or TRBV12-4 and TRBJ2-1; 8 nucleotides line up with TRBD2. The CDR3 consists of 15 residues. V was clipped by 4 bases and J by 9 bases; unmatched bases: 11. CDR3 coding DNA: TGTGCCAGCAGTTACGCCGGGGGGGGTACTAGTGAGCAGTTCTTC. Residues: CASSYAGGGTSEQFF.

This clonotype has ten or more counts. The V and J genes are TRBV7-9 and TRBJ2-5; 11 bases align to TRBD2. This CDR3 region has 13 residues. The ends lost 8 bases at V and 2 bases at J; junction bases unmatched: 1. Per germline, CDR1 SEHNR and CDR2 FQNEAQ (reference sequence). CDR3 amino acids: CASRLAGQETQYF. DNA of the CDR3: TGTGCCAGCCGACTAGCGGGGCAAGAGACCCAGTACTTC.

The chain links TRBV7-9 to TRBJ1-3; D is unresolved. Trimming left V 6 bases short and J 0 bases short, with 9 bases between. The CDR3 has 14 residues. The germline V gene has CDR1 SEHNR and CDR2 FQNEAQ (reference sequence). The CDR3 region has the DNA TGTGCCAGCAGGGTATCTGTCTCTGGAAACACCATATATTTT. Amino acids: CASRVSVSGNTIYF.

The rearrangement joins TRBV24-1 to TRBJ2-7; 7 bases are a match to TRBD1. Germline lookup yields CDR1 KGHDR and CDR2 SFDVKD. V lost 8 bases and J lost 2; bases outside the gene matches: 2. The CDR3 is made up of 12 amino acids. The CDR3 nucleotides read TGTGCCACCAACAGGGGACCCTACGAGCAGTACGTC. Translated: CATNRGPYEQYV.

This clonotype appeared many times. The V gene is TRBV6-5, the J gene TRBJ2-7, with 9 bases fitting TRBD2. Germline V gives CDR1 MNHEY, CDR2 SVGAGI. The junction had 5 bases not matched to a gene; V was cut back by 2 bases and J by 0 bases. CDR3 length: 16 residues. The CDR3 DNA reads TGTGCCAGCAGTTACGCGCTAGCGGGGCCCTCCTACGAGCAGTACGTC. This sequence encodes CASSYALAGPSYEQYV.

This clonotype was seen a few times. This chain joins TRBV6-1 and TRBJ2-7; 10 bases fit TRBD1. CDR1 and CDR2 (germline): MNHNS, SASEGT. This CDR3 is built from 14 residues. V lost 6 bases and J lost 2; bases outside the gene matches: 4. The DNA of the CDR3 is TGTGCCAGCAGAATGACAGGGGGCACCTACGAGCAGTACTTC. The encoded protein is CASRMTGGTYEQYF.

The rearrangement uses TRBV12-3 or TRBV12-4 and TRBJ2-1; D is unclear. V was trimmed by 6 bases and J by 8 bases, leaving 32 bases between them. The CDR3 runs 19 residues. The CDR3 coding sequence is TGTGCCAGCAGGGACGGCTCAGGCAAGACCCCGCGTGCTTTCTATGAGCAGTTCTTC. It codes for CASRDGSGKTPRAFYEQFF.

A word on this clonotype: A much larger clonotype is one base distant, so this may be a read error. This chain links TRBV7-2 with TRBJ1-5; possibly TRBD1 for D (5 bases). Trimming left V 4 bases short and J 8 bases short, with 15 bases between. The CDR3 is 14 amino acids. Germline CDR1 SGHTA, CDR2 FQGNSA. The CDR3 DNA sequence: TGTGCCAGCAGCTCCCAGGGTATTGATAAGCCCCAGCATTTT. As protein: CASSSQGIDKPQHF.

This clonotype was seen a few times. In nucleotides, the CDR3 is TGTGCCAGCAGCTCCAGCGGGGAGGGAAATACGCAGTACTTC. Translating it yields CASSSSGEGNTQYF. The gene calls are TRBV7-9 and TRBJ2-7, with TRBD2 matching 7 bases. In germline, CDR1 is SEHNR, CDR2 FQNEAQ (reference sequence). CDR3 size: 14 residues. J gave up 9 bases and V 4 bases, and 12 bases lay outside the gene matches.

V usage is TRBV20-1 and J usage is TRBJ2-5, with D unresolved. V dropped 3 bases and J dropped 3 bases, with 11 bases sitting between them. The V gene's germline CDR1 is DFQATT and CDR2 SNEGSKA (reference sequence). The CDR3 totals 13 residues. The CDR3 region is CSASISKEETQYF. Here the CDR3 DNA reads TGCAGTGCTAGTATTTCTAAAGAAGAGACCCAGTACTTC.

The chain couples TRBV15 to TRBJ2-5, with D maybe TRBD2 (5 bases). Trimming pared 3 bases from V and 1 base from J, leaving 9 bases between. The germline V gene encodes CDR1 LNHNV and CDR2 YYDKDF (reference sequence). CDR3 length: 14 residues. CDR3 coding DNA: TGTGCCACCAGCAGTGAGGAGGCCCAAGAGACCCAGTACTTC. Translated: CATSSEEAQETQYF. Based on the CDR3 plus reference TRBV15 and TRBJ2-5, the full variable domain is DAMVIQNPRYQVTQFGKPVTLSCSQTLNHNVMYWYQQKSSQAPKLLFHYYDKDFNNEADTPDNFQSRRPNTSFCFLDIRSPGLGDTAMYLCATSSEEAQETQYFGPGTRLLVL.

The V gene is TRBV18, the J gene TRBJ2-1; 8 bases fit TRBD2. V trimming: 5 bases; J trimming: 9 bases; junction bases outside the gene matches: 15. CDR3 length equals 16 residues. Germline-derived CDR1 and CDR2 are KGHSH and LQKENI. The CDR3 DNA is TGTGCCAGCTCAAAACCGACGGGGGGGCCGATTGGTGAGCAGTTCTTC. Amino acid sequence: CASSKPTGGPIGEQFF. The full variable domain, in which reference TRBV18 and TRBJ2-1 provide the parts outside the CDR3, is NAGVMQNPRHLVRRRGQEARLRCSPMKGHSHVYWYRQLPEEGLKFMVYLQKENIIDESGMPKERFSAEFPKEGPSILRIQQVVRGDSAAYFCASSKPTGGPIGEQFFGPGTRLTVL.

The sample holds a few counts of this clonotype. The chain carries TRBV29-1 and TRBJ2-7; 10 nucleotides line up with TRBD2. Germline CDR1 reads SQVTM; CDR2 reads ANQGSEA. The length of the CDR3 is 14 residues. Trimming at V came to 5 bases and at J to 4 bases, leaving 8 bases not matched to a gene. The CDR3 loop is CSVLWASGGYEQYF. The CDR3 coding sequence is TGCAGCGTTCTATGGGCTAGCGGGGGATACGAGCAGTACTTC.

This clonotype was picked up a small number of times. The J gene is TRBJ1-1, the V gene TRBV18; D unresolved. CDR1 KGHSH and CDR2 LQKENI come from the germline V gene. CDR3 length: 16 amino acids. Trimming took off 6 bases at V and 0 bases at J, with 17 bases between the two ends. The CDR3 DNA reads as TGTGCCAGCTCCCTCACGACGCCCGGGGTGAACACTGAAGCTTTCTTT. It codes for CASSLTTPGVNTEAFF.

The chain combines TRBV18 with TRBJ1-1, with TRBD1 matching over 7 bases. With 1 base clipped from V and 3 bases from J, the junction kept 2 bases outside the gene matches. The CDR3 totals 14 residues. CDR1 is KGHSH and CDR2 is LQKENI in the germline V gene. CDR3 loop: CASSPRQGDTEAFF. The DNA for the CDR3 is TGTGCCAGCTCACCACGACAGGGTGACACTGAAGCTTTCTTT.

DNA for the CDR3: TGTGCCAGCACCATAGCGGGGGTTGAGACCCAGTACTTC. Translation: CASTIAGVETQYF. This sequence joins TRBV7-6 and TRBJ2-5, with 9 positions matching TRBD2. Germline V gene lookup returns CDR1 SGHVS and CDR2 FNYEAQ. The CDR3 consists of 13 residues. Unmatched junction bases numbered 5, after V lost 7 bases and J lost 5 bases.